The 14 T cell receptor beta chains listed next were all sequenced from one sample in a study of post-analysis software for immune sequencing data. Prepared libraries of TCR beta cDNA carried unique molecular identifiers. Via MiXCR, TCRdb re-called the PCR reads, giving one row per CDR3 protein. The sample lists about 820,000 distinct CDR3 sequences, under 70% occurring once. Their antigens remain unidentified. Study-wide results and limits: When patients were compared with controls, four to six TRBV segments were more frequent, TRBV5-6, TRBV5-1 and TRBV20-1 among them.

The sequenced material came from blood. Receptor source: a girl aged 5-17 years with multiple sclerosis.

The gene calls are TRBV5-6 and TRBJ1-2; 9 bases are shared with TRBD1. The V and J ends lost 1 base and 2 bases, in that order; junction bases with no gene match: 3. The CDR3 sequence is 15 residues long. Germline CDR1 reads SGHDT; CDR2 reads YYEEEE. In nucleotides, the CDR3 is TGTGCCAGCAGCTTGCCGACAGGGGGGAACTATGGCTACACCTTC. Residues: CASSLPTGGNYGYTF.

The J gene is TRBJ2-4, the V gene TRBV7-2; D assignment may be TRBD1 or TRBD2 (5 bases each). The DNA end lines up better with TRBJ2-7; the J call may be wrong. Germline V gene lookup returns CDR1 SGHTA and CDR2 FQGNSA. There are 14 residues in the CDR3. CDR3 sequence (DNA): TGTGCCAGCAGCCAGGGACCTACTAGGAACGAGCAGTACTTC. It encodes CASSQGPTRNEQYF.

This chain joins TRBV29-1 and TRBJ1-5, with D unclear. Germline V gene data show CDR1 as SQVTM and CDR2 as ANQGSEA. The CDR3 extends over 13 amino acids. Trimming stripped 4 bases from V and 3 bases from J, with 10 bases between. CDR3 coding DNA: TGCAGCGTTGGGCCGGGATCCAATCAGCCCCAGCATTTT. As protein: CSVGPGSNQPQHF.

The chain recombines TRBV6-6 with TRBJ2-4, with D unclear. Per the germline V gene, CDR1 is MNHNY and CDR2 is SVGAGI (reference sequence). The CDR3 totals 13 residues. Trimming shortened V by 4 bases and J by 7 bases, and 11 bases separated the two germline ends. The CDR3 region has the DNA TGTGCCAGCAGTTTTAGCTTGGTTAACATTCAGTACTTC. It codes for CASSFSLVNIQYF.

This clonotype was observed a single time. The V call is TRBV24-1, the J call TRBJ1-2; 9 bases agree with TRBD1. With 2 bases clipped from V and 8 bases from J, the junction kept 5 bases outside the gene matches. Germline loops: CDR1 KGHDR, CDR2 SFDVKD. This CDR3 spans 14 amino acids. CDR3 residues: CATSDSQGAKGYTF. CDR3 DNA sequence: TGTGCCACCAGTGATTCACAGGGGGCGAAGGGCTACACCTTC.

On this clonotype itself: At one boundary the junction diverges from the germline segment, which might be a read error. The rearrangement links TRBV9 to TRBJ1-1; maybe TRBD1 (6 bases). This CDR3 comprises 16 residues. CDR1 is SGDLS and CDR2 is YYNGEE in the germline V gene. The chain's CDR3 is CASSGSPYVGGGEAFF. The CDR3 region has the DNA TGTGCCAGTAGCGGTAGTCCATATGTGGGGGGCGGTGAAGCTTTCTTT.

The V and J genes are TRBV5-1 and TRBJ2-1; 13 nucleotides match TRBD2. The V segment lost 4 bases and the J segment 8 bases; nucleotides outside the gene matches: 9. The V gene's germline CDR1 is SGHRS and CDR2 YFSETQ. The CDR3 contains 16 residues. DNA of the CDR3: TGCGCCAGCAGCGTAGGACTAGCGGGAGTCCGCGATGAGCAGTTCTTC. It yields the protein CASSVGLAGVRDEQFF.

V and J are TRBV27 and TRBJ2-7, with D perhaps TRBD2 (5 bases). The CDR3 extends over 18 amino acids. Trimming cost V 0 bases and J 2 bases, with 20 bases left between them. Germline assignment: CDR1 MNHEY and CDR2 SMNVEV (reference sequence). The DNA for the CDR3 is TGTGCCAGCAGTTTATCCACGGGGTCAAACTTCTCTCCCTACGAGCAGTACTTC. This gives the protein CASSLSTGSNFSPYEQYF.

V gene TRBV7-3 combines with J gene TRBJ2-1; D might be TRBD2 (6 bases). CDR1 SGHTA and CDR2 FQGTGA come from the germline V gene. There are 17 residues in the CDR3. V shed 0 bases and J shed 4 bases, with 16 bases lying between them. CDR3 DNA sequence: TGTGCCAGCAGCTTAACGGAGGGCGGGGTACCTTACAATGAGCAGTTCTTC. Protein product: CASSLTEGGVPYNEQFF.

The chain employs TRBV29-1 and TRBJ1-1; 7 nucleotides match TRBD1. The CDR3 consists of 13 residues. Losses at the gene ends were 6 bases for V and 1 base for J; bases not matched to a gene: 5. Germline V gene data show CDR1 as SQVTM and CDR2 as ANQGSEA. Here the CDR3 reads CSVSQGKNTEAFF. DNA for the CDR3: TGCAGCGTCTCACAGGGGAAGAACACTGAAGCTTTCTTT.

This clonotype was counted only a few times. The chain has TRBV15 and TRBJ2-7, with D possibly being TRBD2 (6 bases). The V end was cut by 3 bases, the J end by 3 bases, with 9 bases between. The CDR3 contains 13 residues. From germline, CDR1 is LNHNV and CDR2 YYDKDF (reference sequence). CDR3 region: CATSSGTVYEQYF. CDR3 nucleotide sequence: TGTGCCACCAGCAGCGGGACTGTCTACGAGCAGTACTTC.

V is TRBV29-1 and J is TRBJ2-7; D remains ambiguous. CDR3 length equals 13 residues. CDR1 and CDR2 from the germline V gene are SQVTM and ANQGSEA. Deletions cut 6 bases from V and 2 bases from J, with 14 bases between. CDR3 loop: CSVDVGGTYEQYF. The CDR3, as DNA: TGCAGCGTCGACGTGGGTGGGACCTACGAGCAGTACTTC.

CDR3 nucleotides: TGCGCCAGCAGCCAAGATCGGGACGCGGCACCCTCCTACAATGAGCAGTTCTTC. Translated: CASSQDRDAAPSYNEQFF. This chain joins TRBV4-1 and TRBJ2-1; D is possibly TRBD1 or TRBD2 (5 bases each). V lost 0 bases to trimming and J lost 0 bases, with 15 bases between them. The CDR3 length is 18 residues. The germline gives CDR1 MGHRA, CDR2 YSYEKL.

This chain links TRBV11-2 with TRBJ2-1; no firm D call. Germline CDR1 reads SGHAT; CDR2 reads FQNNGV. Trimming took off 6 bases at V and 4 bases at J, with 10 bases between the two ends. The CDR3 length is 13 residues. The CDR3 DNA reads as TGTGCCAGCAGGCCTCTCGCGTACAATGAGCAGTTCTTC. Translation gives CASRPLAYNEQFF.